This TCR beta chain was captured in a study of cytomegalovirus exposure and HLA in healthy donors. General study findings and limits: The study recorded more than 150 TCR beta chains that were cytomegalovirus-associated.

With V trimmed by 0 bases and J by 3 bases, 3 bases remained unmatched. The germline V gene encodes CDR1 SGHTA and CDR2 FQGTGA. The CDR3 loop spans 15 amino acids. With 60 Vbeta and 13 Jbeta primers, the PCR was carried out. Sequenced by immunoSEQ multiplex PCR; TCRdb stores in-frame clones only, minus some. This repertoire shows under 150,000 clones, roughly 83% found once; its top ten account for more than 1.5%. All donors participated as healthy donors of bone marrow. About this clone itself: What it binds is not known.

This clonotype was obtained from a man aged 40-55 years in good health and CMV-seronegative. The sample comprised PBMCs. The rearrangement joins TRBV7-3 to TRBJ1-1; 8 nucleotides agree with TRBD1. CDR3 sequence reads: CASSLTGQAYTEAFF. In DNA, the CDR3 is TGTGCCAGCAGCTTAACGGGACAGGCTTACACTGAAGCTTTCTTT.